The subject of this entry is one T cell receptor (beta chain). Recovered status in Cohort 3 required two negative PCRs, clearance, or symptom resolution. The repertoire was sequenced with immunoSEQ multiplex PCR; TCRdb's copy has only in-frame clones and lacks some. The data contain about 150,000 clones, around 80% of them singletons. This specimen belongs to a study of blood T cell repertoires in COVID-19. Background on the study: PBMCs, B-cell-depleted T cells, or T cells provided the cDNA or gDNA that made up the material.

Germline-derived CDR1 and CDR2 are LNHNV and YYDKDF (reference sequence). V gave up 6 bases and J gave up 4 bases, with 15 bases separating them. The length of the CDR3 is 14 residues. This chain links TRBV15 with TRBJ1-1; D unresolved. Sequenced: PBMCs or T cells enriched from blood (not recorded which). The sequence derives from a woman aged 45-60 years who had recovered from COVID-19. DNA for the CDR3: TGTGCCACCAGGCCAAGTAGGAGGAGCACTGAAGCTTTCTTT. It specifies CATRPSRRSTEAFF.